The TCR beta chain described here comes from a study of response to subunit inactivated influenza vaccine. Study outcomes and limitations: Authors suggested each seasonal flu vaccination may recruit only limited numbers of new T cells.

One entry per CDR3 protein, called by TCRdb with MiXCR from the RT-PCR reads. The table has 400,000 to 550,000 distinct CDR3 sequences, roughly 25% seen once. This clonotype was detected only a few times. Its antigen remains unidentified. The germline V gene encodes CDR1 MNHEY and CDR2 SVGEGT. V lost 2 bases, J lost 8 bases, and 3 bases stayed unmatched. The CDR3 covers 15 residues. V gene TRBV6-2 or TRBV6-3 combines with J gene TRBJ2-1, with 13 bases matching TRBD2. The sequence derives from a man between 45 and 60 years old who received an inactivated influenza vaccine. The starting material was CD4+ T cells sorted from PBMCs, obtained more than 4 days after vaccination. CDR3: CASSYRTSGSYEQFF. The CDR3 nucleotides are TGTGCCAGCAGTTACAGGACTAGCGGGAGCTATGAGCAGTTCTTC.